These 7 T cell receptor beta chains were all obtained from the same sample, sequenced in a study of Graves' ophthalmopathy and Graves' hyperthyroidism. The TCR beta CDR3 regions underwent amplification from RNA transcripts. HTBI primers were used in a first-round RT-PCR, which preceded a second-round multiplex PCR. In TCRdb, the multiplex PCR reads were re-called with MiXCR into one record per CDR3 protein. The table includes fewer than 650,000 distinct CDR3 sequences, around a fifth detected once. Sequencing input: peripheral blood. Receptor source: a woman aged 18-29 years with stable Graves' hyperthyroidism. Some clones in this sample may be carry-over from other donors' samples.

The CDR3: CASSQEVDSNYGYTF. In DNA, the CDR3 is TGTGCCAGCAGCCAAGAAGTAGACAGTAACTATGGCTACACCTTC. This sequence joins TRBV4-2 and TRBJ1-2; tentatively, D is TRBD1 (5 bases). With 0 bases removed from V and 1 base from J, the gap between germline ends came to 9 bases. The CDR3 contains 15 residues. The germline V gene has CDR1 LGHNA and CDR2 YNFKEQ.

The sample holds a few counts of this clonotype. The chain recombines TRBV28 with TRBJ2-5, with 10 bases fitting TRBD2. Germline V lookup: CDR1 MDHEN, CDR2 SYDVKM. There are 15 residues in the CDR3. J gave up 7 bases and V 6 bases, and 11 bases lay outside the gene matches. CDR3 sequence: CASSLQASGSWTQYF. The CDR3 DNA follows: TGTGCCAGCAGCTTACAGGCTAGCGGGAGCTGGACCCAGTACTTC.

This sequence joins TRBV2 and TRBJ2-2, with 8 bases lining up with TRBD2. Germline V gene data show CDR1 as SNHLY and CDR2 as FYNNEI. V lost 4 bases and J lost 5; bases outside the gene matches: 3. CDR3 size: 14 residues. The CDR3 sequence is CASSVSGGTGELFF. The CDR3 region has the DNA TGTGCCAGCAGTGTGAGCGGGGGAACCGGGGAGCTGTTTTTT.

This clonotype showed up many times. The chain uses TRBV7-6 and TRBJ1-6; D uncertain. The CDR3 runs 13 residues. The V and J ends lost 5 bases and 7 bases respectively, with 9 bases between them. Per germline, CDR1 SGHVS and CDR2 FNYEAQ. In nucleotides, the CDR3 is TGTGCCAGCAGCCGCGGAGGGAATTCACCCCTCCACTTT. Its translation is CASSRGGNSPLHF.

This clonotype was recorded at least ten times. At one end the junction does not follow the germline gene, possibly because of a read error. As DNA, the CDR3 is TGTGCCAGCAGCAACGAGATCCAGTACTTC. Protein sequence: CASSNEIQYF. This rearrangement joins TRBV2 to TRBJ2-5; D gene ambiguous. The CDR3 loop spans 10 amino acids. Germline-derived CDR1 and CDR2 are SNHLY and FYNNEI.

This clonotype occurred many times. The chain couples TRBV29-1 to TRBJ1-1; a weak D match, TRBD1 (6 bases). Trimming removed 6 bases from V and 3 bases from J, with 23 bases in between. CDR3 length: 16 amino acids. CDR1 is SQVTM and CDR2 is ANQGSEA in the germline V gene. As DNA, the CDR3 is TGCAGCGTCCGGTTGGGGGACACGGCGGGGCACACTGAAGCTTTCTTT. Translating it yields CSVRLGDTAGHTEAFF.

V is TRBV28 and J is TRBJ1-2, with a tentative D call TRBD1 (6 bases). Between the trimmed V and J ends, which lost 9 bases and 0 bases, there was a span of 14 bases. The CDR3 runs to 14 residues. Germline loops: CDR1 MDHEN, CDR2 SYDVKM. CDR3 in amino acids: CASGGWTANYGYTF. The CDR3 nucleotides read TGTGCCAGTGGGGGATGGACAGCTAACTATGGCTACACCTTC.